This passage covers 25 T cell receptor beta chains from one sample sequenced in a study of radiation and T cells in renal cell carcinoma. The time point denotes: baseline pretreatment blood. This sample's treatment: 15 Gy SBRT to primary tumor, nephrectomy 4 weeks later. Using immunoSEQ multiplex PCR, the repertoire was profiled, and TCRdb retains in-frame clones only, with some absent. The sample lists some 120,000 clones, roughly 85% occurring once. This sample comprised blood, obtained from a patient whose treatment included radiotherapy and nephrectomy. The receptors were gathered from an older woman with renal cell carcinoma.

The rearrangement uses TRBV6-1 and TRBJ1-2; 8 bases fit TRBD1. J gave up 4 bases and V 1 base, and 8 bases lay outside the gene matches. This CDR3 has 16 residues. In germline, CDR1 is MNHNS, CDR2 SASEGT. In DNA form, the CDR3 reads TGTGCCAGCAGTGAAGGGCCAGGGGGCGATATCTATGGCTACACCTTC. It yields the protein CASSEGPGGDIYGYTF.

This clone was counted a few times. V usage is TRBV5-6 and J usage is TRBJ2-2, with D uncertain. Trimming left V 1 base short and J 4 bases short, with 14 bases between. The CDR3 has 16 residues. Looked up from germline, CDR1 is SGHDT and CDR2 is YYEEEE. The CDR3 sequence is CASSLSKRWGTGELFF. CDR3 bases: TGTGCCAGCAGCTTGAGTAAGCGATGGGGCACCGGGGAGCTGTTTTTT.

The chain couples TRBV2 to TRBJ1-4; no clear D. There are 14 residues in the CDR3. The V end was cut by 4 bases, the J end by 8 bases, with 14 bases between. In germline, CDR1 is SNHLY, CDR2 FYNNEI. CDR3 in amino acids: CASSGLSPGEKLFF. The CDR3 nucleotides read TGTGCCAGCAGTGGCCTGAGCCCCGGGGAAAAACTGTTTTTT.

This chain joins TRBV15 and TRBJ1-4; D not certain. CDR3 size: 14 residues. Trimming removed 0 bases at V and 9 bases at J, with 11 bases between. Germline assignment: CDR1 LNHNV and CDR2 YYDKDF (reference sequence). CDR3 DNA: TGTGCCACCAGCAGAGATCGTGTGACTCAAAAACTGTTTTTT. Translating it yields CATSRDRVTQKLFF. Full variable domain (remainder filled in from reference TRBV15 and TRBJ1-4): DAMVIQNPRYQVTQFGKPVTLSCSQTLNHNVMYWYQQKSSQAPKLLFHYYDKDFNNEADTPDNFQSRRPNTSFCFLDIRSPGLGDTAMYLCATSRDRVTQKLFFGSGTQLSVL.

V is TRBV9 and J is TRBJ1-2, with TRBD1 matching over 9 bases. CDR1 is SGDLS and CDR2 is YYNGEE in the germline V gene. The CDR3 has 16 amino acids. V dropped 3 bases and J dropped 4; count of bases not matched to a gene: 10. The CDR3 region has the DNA TGTGCCAGCAGCGCCCCTCCGGGACAGGGATTCTATGGCTACACCTTC. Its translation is CASSAPPGQGFYGYTF.

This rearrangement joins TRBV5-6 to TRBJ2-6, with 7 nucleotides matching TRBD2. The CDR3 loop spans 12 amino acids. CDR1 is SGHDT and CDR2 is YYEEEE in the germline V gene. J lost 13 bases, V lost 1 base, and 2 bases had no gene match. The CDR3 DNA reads TGTGCCAGCAGCTTGTGGGGAGGGGTCCTGACTTTC. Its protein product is CASSLWGGVLTF.

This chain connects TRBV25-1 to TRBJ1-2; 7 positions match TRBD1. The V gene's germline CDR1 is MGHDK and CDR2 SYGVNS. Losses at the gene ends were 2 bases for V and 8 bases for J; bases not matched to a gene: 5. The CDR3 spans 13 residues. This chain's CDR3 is CASSEGDRGGYTF. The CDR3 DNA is TGTGCCAGCAGTGAAGGGGACAGAGGGGGCTACACCTTC.

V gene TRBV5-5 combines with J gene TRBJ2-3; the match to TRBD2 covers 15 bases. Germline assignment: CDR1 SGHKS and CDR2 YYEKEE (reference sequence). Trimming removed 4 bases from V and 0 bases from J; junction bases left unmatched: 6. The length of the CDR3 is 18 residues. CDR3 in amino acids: CASSIGTSGGSSTDTQYF. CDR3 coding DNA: TGTGCCAGCAGCATTGGGACTAGCGGGGGGTCTAGCACAGATACGCAGTATTTT.

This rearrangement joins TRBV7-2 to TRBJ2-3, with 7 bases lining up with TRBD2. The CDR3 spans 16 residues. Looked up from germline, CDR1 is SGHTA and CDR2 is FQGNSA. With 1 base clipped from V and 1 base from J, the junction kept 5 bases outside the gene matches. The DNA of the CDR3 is TGTGCCAGCAGCTTAGGGGGAGGGCTGGGCACAGATACGCAGTATTTT. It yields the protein CASSLGGGLGTDTQYF. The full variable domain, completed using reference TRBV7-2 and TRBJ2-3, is GAGVSQSPSNKVTEKGKDVELRCDPISGHTALYWYRQSLGQGLEFLIYFQGNSAPDKSGLPSDRFSAERTGGSVSTLTIQRTQQEDSAVYLCASSLGGGLGTDTQYFGPGTRLTVL.

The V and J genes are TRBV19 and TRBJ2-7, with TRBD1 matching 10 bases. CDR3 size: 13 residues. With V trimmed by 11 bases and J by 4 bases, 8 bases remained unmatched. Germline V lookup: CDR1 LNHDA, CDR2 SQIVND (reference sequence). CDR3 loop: CAVGGQGVYEQYF. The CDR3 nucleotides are TGTGCCGTGGGCGGACAGGGGGTTTACGAGCAGTACTTC.

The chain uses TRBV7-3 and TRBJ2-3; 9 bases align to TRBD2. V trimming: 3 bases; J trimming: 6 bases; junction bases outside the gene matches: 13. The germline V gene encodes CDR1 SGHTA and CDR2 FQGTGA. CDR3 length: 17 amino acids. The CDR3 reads CASSFLTSGSGGDTQYF. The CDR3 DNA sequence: TGTGCCAGCAGCTTCCTGACTAGCGGCAGCGGTGGGGATACGCAGTATTTT.

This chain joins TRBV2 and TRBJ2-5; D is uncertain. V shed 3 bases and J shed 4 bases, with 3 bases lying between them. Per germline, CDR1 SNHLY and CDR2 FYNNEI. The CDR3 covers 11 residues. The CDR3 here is CASSDRETQYF. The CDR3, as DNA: TGTGCCAGCAGTGATAGAGAGACCCAGTACTTC.

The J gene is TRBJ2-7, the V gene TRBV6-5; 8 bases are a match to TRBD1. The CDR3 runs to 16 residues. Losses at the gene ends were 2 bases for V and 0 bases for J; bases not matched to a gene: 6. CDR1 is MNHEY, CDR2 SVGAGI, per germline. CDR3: CASSYRQGMNSYEQYF. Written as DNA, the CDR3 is TGTGCCAGCAGTTACCGACAGGGGATGAACTCCTACGAGCAGTACTTC.

The CDR3 DNA reads as TGTGCCAGCAACCCGGGACTAGCGGTCTACGAGCAGTACTTC. Its translation: CASNPGLAVYEQYF. The V and J genes are TRBV6-6 and TRBJ2-7, with TRBD2 identical over 11 bases. Germline V gene sequence: CDR1 MNHNY, CDR2 SVGAGI (reference sequence). V was clipped by 7 bases and J by 3 bases; unmatched bases: 5. This CDR3 region has 14 residues.

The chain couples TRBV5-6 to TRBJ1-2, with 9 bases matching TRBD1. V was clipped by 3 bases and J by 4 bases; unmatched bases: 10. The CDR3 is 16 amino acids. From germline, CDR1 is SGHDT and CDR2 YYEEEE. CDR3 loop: CASSWTGAGGSYGYTF. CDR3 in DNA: TGTGCCAGCAGCTGGACAGGGGCGGGTGGGAGCTATGGCTACACCTTC. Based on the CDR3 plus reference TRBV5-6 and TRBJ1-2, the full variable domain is DAGVTQSPTHLIKTRGQQVTLRCSPKSGHDTVSWYQQALGQGPQFIFQYYEEEERQRGNFPDRFSGHQFPNYSSELNVNALLLGDSALYLCASSWTGAGGSYGYTFGSGTRLTVV.

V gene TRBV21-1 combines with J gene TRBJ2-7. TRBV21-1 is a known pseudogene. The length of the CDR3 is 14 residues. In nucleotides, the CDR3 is TGTGCCAGCAGCACCAGATGTGGATCCTACGAGCAGTACTTC. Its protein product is CASSTRCGSYEQYF.

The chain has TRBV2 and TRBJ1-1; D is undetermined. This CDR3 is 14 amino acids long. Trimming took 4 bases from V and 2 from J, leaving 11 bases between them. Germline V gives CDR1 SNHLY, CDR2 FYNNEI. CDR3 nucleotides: TGTGCCAGCAGTGTCTTTGATCTCAACACTGAAGCTTTCTTT. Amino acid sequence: CASSVFDLNTEAFF.

CDR3: CAIAGSGTETQYF. Written as DNA, the CDR3 is TGTGCCATCGCTGGATCGGGAACGGAGACCCAGTACTTC. V gene TRBV6-5 combines with J gene TRBJ2-5; tentative D call: TRBD2 (5 bases). V was trimmed by 10 bases and J by 5 bases, leaving 17 bases between them. CDR3 length equals 13 residues. Germline CDR1 and CDR2: MNHEY and SVGAGI.

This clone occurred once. CDR3 bases: TGTGCCTGGAGCCGGGACAGCCTAGATGGCTACACCTTC. It translates to CAWSRDSLDGYTF. This rearrangement joins TRBV30 to TRBJ1-2, with 7 bases aligning to TRBD1. The CDR3 sequence is 13 residues long. V shed 3 bases, J shed 6 bases, and the junction held 7 bases outside the gene matches. Germline V gives CDR1 GTSNPN, CDR2 SVGIG (reference sequence).

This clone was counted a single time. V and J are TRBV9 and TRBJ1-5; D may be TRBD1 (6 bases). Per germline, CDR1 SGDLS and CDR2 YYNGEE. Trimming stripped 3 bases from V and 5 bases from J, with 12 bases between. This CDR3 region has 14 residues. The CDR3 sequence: CASSEGGADQPQHF. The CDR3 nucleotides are TGTGCCAGCAGCGAGGGGGGGGCTGATCAGCCCCAGCATTTT.

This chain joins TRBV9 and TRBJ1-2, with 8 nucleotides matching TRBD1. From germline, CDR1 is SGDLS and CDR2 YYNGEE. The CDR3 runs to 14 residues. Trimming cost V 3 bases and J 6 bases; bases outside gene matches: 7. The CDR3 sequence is CASSGETGVDGYTF. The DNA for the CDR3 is TGTGCCAGCAGCGGAGAGACAGGGGTCGATGGCTACACCTTC.

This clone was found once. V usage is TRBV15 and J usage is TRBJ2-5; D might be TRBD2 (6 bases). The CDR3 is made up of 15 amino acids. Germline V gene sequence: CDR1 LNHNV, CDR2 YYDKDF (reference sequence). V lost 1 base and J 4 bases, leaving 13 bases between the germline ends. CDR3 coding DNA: TGTGCCACCAGCAGAGGCACGGGAGTGGTAGAGACCCAGTACTTC. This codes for CATSRGTGVVETQYF.

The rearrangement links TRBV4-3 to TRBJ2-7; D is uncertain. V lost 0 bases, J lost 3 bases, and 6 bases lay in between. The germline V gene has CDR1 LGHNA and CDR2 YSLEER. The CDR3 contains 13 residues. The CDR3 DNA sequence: TGCGCCAGCAGCCAAGAACTTATCTACGAGCAGTACTTC. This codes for CASSQELIYEQYF.

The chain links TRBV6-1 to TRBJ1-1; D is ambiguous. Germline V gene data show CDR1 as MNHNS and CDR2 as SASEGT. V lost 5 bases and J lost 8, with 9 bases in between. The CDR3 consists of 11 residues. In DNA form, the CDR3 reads TGTGCCAGCAGTTTTTTGGGCGAAGCTTTCTTT. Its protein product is CASSFLGEAFF.

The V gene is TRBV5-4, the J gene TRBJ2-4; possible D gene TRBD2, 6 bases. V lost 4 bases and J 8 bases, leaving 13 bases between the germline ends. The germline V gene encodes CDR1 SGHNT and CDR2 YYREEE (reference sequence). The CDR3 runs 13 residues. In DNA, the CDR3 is TGTGCCAGCAGCGCGGGACCTGGGGACATTCAGTACTTC. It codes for CASSAGPGDIQYF.